This entry lists 4 T cell receptor beta chains sequenced from one sample in a study of cytomegalovirus exposure and HLA in healthy donors. Primers included in the PCR were 60 Vbeta and 13 Jbeta primers. Data came from immunoSEQ multiplex PCR; TCRdb stores just in-frame clones and leaves some out. Its table records about 130,000 clones. Sample: PBMCs. The receptors shown here come from an older woman in good health and CMV-seronegative.

The rearrangement uses TRBV11-1 and TRBJ1-1; D gene uncertain. The CDR3 is 14 amino acids. Germline-derived CDR1 and CDR2 are SGHAT and FQDESV (reference sequence). With 2 bases removed from V and 1 base from J, the gap between germline ends came to 8 bases. The CDR3 sequence is CASSLQRKNTEAFF. CDR3 nucleotides: TGTGCCAGCAGCTTACAGAGGAAGAACACTGAAGCTTTCTTT.

The J gene is TRBJ1-2, the V gene TRBV30, with a weak D call TRBD1 (6 bases). V was cut by 4 bases and J by 8 bases, with 20 bases left in between. Looked up from germline, CDR1 is GTSNPN and CDR2 is SVGIG (reference sequence). The CDR3 is 14 amino acids. For the CDR3, the DNA is TGTGCCTGGACCAACCAGAACAGGGTCTTCGGCTACACCTTC. Protein: CAWTNQNRVFGYTF.

The chain combines TRBV5-1 with TRBJ2-7, with 8 bases identical to TRBD1. From germline, CDR1 is SGHRS and CDR2 YFSETQ. The length of the CDR3 is 15 residues. The J segment lost 2 bases and the V segment lost 0 bases, leaving 4 bases of the junction unmatched. The CDR3 DNA reads as TGCGCCAGCAGCTTGGTTCCGGGACAGGCCTACGAGCAGTACTTC. Amino acid sequence: CASSLVPGQAYEQYF.

J is TRBJ1-1 and V is TRBV19; 11 bases are shared with TRBD1. The CDR3 runs 14 residues. V was pared by 5 bases and J by 5 bases, with 4 bases of the junction left unmatched. Looked up from germline, CDR1 is LNHDA and CDR2 is SQIVND (reference sequence). The CDR3 nucleotides are TGTGCCAGTAGTGTGGGACAGGGGGTAACTGAAGCTTTCTTT. This gives the protein CASSVGQGVTEAFF. Full variable domain (missing parts from reference TRBV19 and TRBJ1-1): DGGITQSPKYLFRKEGQNVTLSCEQNLNHDAMYWYRQDPGQGLRLIYYSQIVNDFQKGDIAEGYSVSREKKESFPLTVTSAQKNPTAFYLCASSVGQGVTEAFFGQGTRLTVV.